A selection of T cell receptor beta chains follows, all from one sample in a study of cytomegalovirus exposure and HLA in healthy donors. Using immunoSEQ multiplex PCR, the repertoire was profiled, and TCRdb retains in-frame clones only, with some absent. Among fewer than 150,000 clones listed, roughly 83% were seen once. The sequenced material came from PBMCs. These receptors were collected from a middle-aged man in good health and CMV-seropositive. The CDR3 runs from the conserved cysteine through the conserved F or W. Each record gives: D gene, V gene, J gene, CDR3 protein, CDR3 DNA. The D gene is left open where the match is weak.

>TRBD1|TRBV5-6|TRBJ2-5
CASSLTGQGVRGETQYF
TGTGCCAGCAGCTTGACGGGGCAGGGGGTAAGAGGAGAGACCCAGTACTTC
>-|TRBV30|TRBJ1-1
CAWSVGLGTEAFF
TGTGCCTGGAGTGTAGGACTTGGCACTGAAGCTTTCTTT
>-|TRBV30|TRBJ1-4
CAWSVQINEKLFF
TGTGCCTGGAGTGTACAGATAAATGAAAAACTGTTTTTT
>TRBD1|TRBV7-6|TRBJ2-1
CASSFPRKTGGGDEQFF
TGTGCCAGCAGCTTCCCCCGGAAGACAGGGGGCGGCGATGAGCAGTTCTTC
>TRBD2|TRBV10-3|TRBJ2-1
CAISAGGFGEQFF
TGTGCCATCTCCGCGGGGGGTTTCGGTGAGCAGTTCTTC
>-|TRBV6-1|TRBJ1-2
CASSEGWAPGDYGYTF
TGTGCCAGCAGTGAAGGGTGGGCTCCAGGGGACTATGGCTACACCTTC
>TRBD1|TRBV11-2|TRBJ2-7
CASSVPSDRGLLGGYEQYF
TGTGCCAGCAGCGTACCCTCGGACAGGGGCCTCCTAGGGGGGTACGAGCAGTACTTC
>-|TRBV19|TRBJ2-5
CASSLSGVRETQYF
TGTGCCAGTAGCCTGTCAGGGGTACGGGAGACCCAGTACTTC
>TRBD1|TRBV4-3|TRBJ1-2
CASSQGGQGVRGHTF
TGCGCCAGCAGCCAAGGGGGGCAGGGGGTGCGTGGCCACACCTTC
>-|TRBV6-1|TRBJ2-7
CASSEGASASSYEQYF
TGTGCCAGCAGTGAAGGTGCTAGCGCGAGCTCCTACGAGCAGTACTTC
>-|TRBV7-3|TRBJ2-7
CASSSHGGPDEQYF
TGTGCCAGCAGTTCCCACGGGGGGCCCGACGAGCAGTACTTC
>-|TRBV7-2|TRBJ1-5
CASRLGRGNQPQHF
TGTGCCAGCAGGTTGGGGAGGGGAAATCAGCCCCAGCATTTT